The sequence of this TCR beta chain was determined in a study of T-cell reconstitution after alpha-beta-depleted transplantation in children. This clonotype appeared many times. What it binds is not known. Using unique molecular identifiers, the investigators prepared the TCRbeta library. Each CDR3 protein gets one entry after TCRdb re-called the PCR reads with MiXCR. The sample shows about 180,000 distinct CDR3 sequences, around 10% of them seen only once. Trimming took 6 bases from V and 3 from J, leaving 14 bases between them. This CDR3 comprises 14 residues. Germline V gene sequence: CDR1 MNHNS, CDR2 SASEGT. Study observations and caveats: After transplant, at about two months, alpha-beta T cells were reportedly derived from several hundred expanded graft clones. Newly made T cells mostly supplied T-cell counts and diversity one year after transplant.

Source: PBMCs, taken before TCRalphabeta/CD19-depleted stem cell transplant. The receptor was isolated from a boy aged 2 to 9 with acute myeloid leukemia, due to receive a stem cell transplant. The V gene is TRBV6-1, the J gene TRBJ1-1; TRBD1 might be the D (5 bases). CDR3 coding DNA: TGTGCCAGCAGCATAAGGGACGGATACACTGAAGCTTTCTTT. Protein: CASSIRDGYTEAFF.